These 21 T cell receptor beta chains were sequenced from one sample in a study of cytomegalovirus exposure and HLA in healthy donors. PCR employed 60 Vbeta and 13 Jbeta primers. Sequenced by immunoSEQ multiplex PCR; TCRdb stores in-frame clones only, minus some. Here the sample spans more than 100,000 clones, roughly 80% being singletons. Sample: PBMCs. The receptors were sampled from a man aged 25 to 40 in good health and CMV-seronegative.

The chain has TRBV6-6 and TRBJ2-7; the match to TRBD2 covers 11 bases. The CDR3 loop spans 16 amino acids. V lost 2 bases and J lost 5; bases outside the gene matches: 8. The V gene's germline CDR1 is MNHNY and CDR2 SVGAGI (reference sequence). The CDR3 nucleotides read TGTGCCAGCAGTTACCGGAGCGTAGCGGGGGGGGACGAGCAGTACTTC. Its translation is CASSYRSVAGGDEQYF.

Remarks on this clone: Other nucleotide sequences in the sample specify the same CDR3. The rearrangement joins TRBV2 to TRBJ2-5; 7 bases are shared with TRBD1. Unmatched junction bases numbered 1, after V lost 5 bases and J lost 1 base. Per germline, CDR1 SNHLY and CDR2 FYNNEI. The CDR3 contains 13 residues. CDR3 in amino acids: CASSRDSQETQYF. Written as DNA, the CDR3 is TGTGCCAGCAGTCGGGACAGCCAAGAGACCCAGTACTTC.

The rearrangement uses TRBV5-1 and TRBJ1-4; 8 nucleotides match TRBD1. Germline V gene lookup returns CDR1 SGHRS and CDR2 YFSETQ. CDR3 length: 18 residues. V was clipped by 6 bases and J by 5 bases; unmatched bases: 18. The CDR3 is CASTSARTGPRGNEKLFF. CDR3 sequence (DNA): TGCGCCAGCACCAGTGCCCGGACAGGGCCTAGAGGGAATGAAAAACTGTTTTTT.

This chain uses TRBV7-2 with TRBJ2-7; 9 bases line up with TRBD2. Germline V gene data show CDR1 as SGHTA and CDR2 as FQGNSA. Trimming removed 2 bases from V and 7 bases from J; junction bases left unmatched: 9. This CDR3 contains 15 residues. CDR3 sequence (DNA): TGTGCCAGCAGCTTAAGGCTAGCGGGGAGCCGGGAGCAGTACTTC. Encoded protein: CASSLRLAGSREQYF.

The chain uses TRBV30 and TRBJ1-5; TRBD1 aligns across 9 bases. V was clipped by 2 bases and J by 3 bases; unmatched bases: 8. CDR1 is GTSNPN, CDR2 SVGIG, per germline (reference sequence). This CDR3 has 16 amino acids. The CDR3 nucleotides are TGTGCCTGGAGTTTACTGGACAGGGGACACAATCAGCCCCAGCATTTT. Protein product: CAWSLLDRGHNQPQHF. The variable domain in full, with the rest retrieved from reference TRBV30 and TRBJ1-5, is SQTIHQWPATLVQPVGSPLSLECTVEGTSNPNLYWYRQAAGRGLQLLFYSVGIGQISSEVPQNLSASRPQDRQFILSSKKLLLSDSGFYLCAWSLLDRGHNQPQHFGDGTRLSIL.

V gene TRBV6-6 combines with J gene TRBJ2-7; D gene uncertain. Trimming stripped 0 bases from V and 2 bases from J, with 8 bases between. This CDR3 contains 14 residues. Germline lookup yields CDR1 MNHNY and CDR2 SVGAGI (reference sequence). CDR3 in amino acids: CASSYSLAAYEQYF. The CDR3, as DNA: TGTGCCAGCAGTTACTCATTGGCCGCCTACGAGCAGTACTTC.

This chain joins TRBV9 and TRBJ2-1; the match to TRBD2 covers 13 bases. From germline, CDR1 is SGDLS and CDR2 YYNGEE. CDR3 length equals 20 residues. V was clipped by 0 bases and J by 0 bases; unmatched bases: 9. CDR3 residues: CASSVGLAGGSSSSYNEQFF. The CDR3 bases are TGTGCCAGCAGCGTAGGACTAGCGGGGGGATCTTCGAGCTCCTACAATGAGCAGTTCTTC.

The chain is built from TRBV28 and TRBJ1-4; TRBD1 matches at 9 bases. Germline V gene data show CDR1 as MDHEN and CDR2 as SYDVKM. J gave up 8 bases and V 4 bases, and 5 bases lay outside the gene matches. This CDR3 contains 14 residues. CDR3 coding DNA: TGTGCCAGCAGTTACAGGGGGCCTCAGGAAAAACTGTTTTTT. It encodes CASSYRGPQEKLFF.

The chain joins TRBV9 to TRBJ2-7; 11 bases map to TRBD2. The CDR3 length is 15 residues. The trim removed 2 bases at V and 6 bases at J, leaving 7 bases unmatched. Germline lookup yields CDR1 SGDLS and CDR2 YYNGEE. The CDR3 loop is CASSVTSGGTSEQYF. The CDR3, as DNA: TGTGCCAGCAGCGTTACTAGCGGGGGCACCTCCGAGCAGTACTTC.

The genes are TRBV4-1 and TRBJ2-6; D may be TRBD2 (5 bases). The CDR3 is 15 amino acids. The germline V gene has CDR1 MGHRA and CDR2 YSYEKL. V was pared by 5 bases and J by 3 bases, with 11 bases between. The CDR3, as DNA: TGCGCCAGCAGCAAGAGGGAGAGTGGGGCCAACGTCCTGACTTTC. The encoded protein is CASSKRESGANVLTF.

This clone was seen more than once but under ten times. J is TRBJ2-3 and V is TRBV5-5; D perhaps matches TRBD1 (5 bases). The CDR3 consists of 16 residues. The germline V gene has CDR1 SGHKS and CDR2 YYEKEE (reference sequence). Trimming removed 1 base at V and 0 bases at J, with 12 bases between. CDR3 sequence: CASSLNTGASTDTQYF. CDR3 nucleotides: TGTGCCAGCAGCTTGAACACAGGAGCGAGCACAGATACGCAGTATTTT.

The CDR3 loop is CSVLPGGYGYTF. The CDR3 coding sequence is TGCAGCGTTCTGCCGGGGGGCTATGGCTACACCTTC. The chain links TRBV29-1 to TRBJ1-2; D is possibly TRBD1 (5 bases). CDR3 length: 12 amino acids. Germline values: CDR1 SQVTM, CDR2 ANQGSEA. With 5 bases removed from V and 4 bases from J, the gap between germline ends came to 11 bases.

The genes are TRBV28 and TRBJ1-5, with TRBD1 as a possible D gene (6 bases). The V and J ends lost 7 bases and 4 bases respectively, with 17 bases between them. CDR3 length: 15 residues. CDR1 is MDHEN, CDR2 SYDVKM, per germline. The CDR3 region has the DNA TGTGCCAGCATCCCTAGGGGGATGGGGAATCAGCCCCAGCATTTT. This encodes CASIPRGMGNQPQHF.

This clone was picked up one time. The gene calls are TRBV7-2 and TRBJ1-6, with a possible D match to TRBD1 (5 bases). This CDR3 has 15 amino acids. In germline, CDR1 is SGHTA, CDR2 FQGNSA. The V end was cut by 5 bases, the J end by 2 bases, with 10 bases between. For the CDR3, the DNA is TGTGCCAGCAGCGGAGCCAGGGCCTATAATTCACCCCTCCACTTT. It yields the protein CASSGARAYNSPLHF.

The chain joins TRBV21-1 to TRBJ1-5. TRBV21-1 is classified as a pseudogene. This CDR3 region has 14 residues. CDR3 coding DNA: TGTGCCAGCAGCAAGGGTTCGGGGAATCAGCCCCAGCATTTT. This encodes CASSKGSGNQPQHF.

The rearrangement joins TRBV27 to TRBJ2-5; D not certain. The germline gives CDR1 MNHEY, CDR2 SMNVEV (reference sequence). The CDR3 covers 13 residues. Trimming cost V 2 bases and J 5 bases, with 9 bases left between them. Here the CDR3 reads CASSLRRRETQYF. The CDR3 DNA sequence: TGTGCCAGCAGTTTAAGGCGGCGGGAGACCCAGTACTTC.

CDR3 loop: CASSAVSSGNTEAFF. The CDR3 DNA follows: TGTGCCAGTAGTGCCGTAAGTTCGGGGAACACTGAAGCTTTCTTT. This sequence joins TRBV19 and TRBJ1-1; unclear D gene. Germline CDR1 reads LNHDA; CDR2 reads SQIVND (reference sequence). V shed 5 bases and J shed 1 base, with 14 bases lying between them. The CDR3 totals 15 residues.

The V call is TRBV14, the J call TRBJ2-7; D remains ambiguous. Germline V gene sequence: CDR1 SGHDN, CDR2 FVKESK. Between the trimmed V and J ends, which lost 2 bases and 8 bases, there was a span of 13 bases. The CDR3 runs to 13 residues. In DNA, the CDR3 is TGTGCCAGCAGCCAAACGGCGGATATCAAGCAGTACTTC. This translates into CASSQTADIKQYF.

The J gene is TRBJ1-3, the V gene TRBV7-6, with D perhaps TRBD1 (6 bases). The CDR3 spans 14 residues. V was shortened by 5 bases and J by 4 bases, with 12 bases between the two germline ends. Germline CDR1 is SGHVS and CDR2 is FNYEAQ. CDR3 coding DNA: TGTGCCAGCAGCACAACAGGGACCGGAAACACCATATATTTT. Translated: CASSTTGTGNTIYF.

The V and J genes are TRBV6-5 and TRBJ2-7; 7 bases match TRBD1. Germline-derived CDR1 and CDR2 are MNHEY and SVGAGI. CDR3 length: 14 residues. V shed 5 bases and J 2 bases; nucleotides not matched to a gene: 6. CDR3 in amino acids: CASSPGTVPYEQYF. Here the CDR3 DNA reads TGTGCCAGCAGTCCGGGGACAGTTCCCTACGAGCAGTACTTC.

The chain is built from TRBV11-2 and TRBJ2-2, with 8 bases identical to TRBD1. The ends lost 5 bases at V and 8 bases at J; junction bases unmatched: 1. Looked up from germline, CDR1 is SGHAT and CDR2 is FQNNGV. This CDR3 is 12 amino acids long. The CDR3 DNA reads as TGTGCCAGCAGCCGACAGGGGGGGGAGCTGTTTTTT. It translates to CASSRQGGELFF.